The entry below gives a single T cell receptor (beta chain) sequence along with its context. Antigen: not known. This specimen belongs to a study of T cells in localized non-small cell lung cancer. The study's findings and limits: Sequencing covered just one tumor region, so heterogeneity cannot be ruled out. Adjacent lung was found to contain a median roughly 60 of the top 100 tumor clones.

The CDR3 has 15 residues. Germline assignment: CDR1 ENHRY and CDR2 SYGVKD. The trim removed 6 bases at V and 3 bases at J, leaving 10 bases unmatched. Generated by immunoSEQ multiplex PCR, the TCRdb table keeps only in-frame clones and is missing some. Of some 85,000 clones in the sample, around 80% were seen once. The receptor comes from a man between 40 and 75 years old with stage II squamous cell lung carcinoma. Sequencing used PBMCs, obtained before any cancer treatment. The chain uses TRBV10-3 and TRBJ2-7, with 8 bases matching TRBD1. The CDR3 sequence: CAIRQGQGRLYEQYF. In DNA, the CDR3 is TGTGCCATCAGGCAAGGACAGGGTAGGCTCTACGAGCAGTACTTC.